This T cell receptor beta chain was sequenced for a study of immune evolution from preneoplasia to lung adenocarcinoma. Trimming stripped 5 bases from V and 5 bases from J, with 7 bases between. Per the germline V gene, CDR1 is SGHRS and CDR2 is YFSETQ. The CDR3 is 12 amino acids. The data were produced by immunoSEQ multiplex PCR, yet TCRdb's version contains in-frame clones alone and is incomplete. Among over 5,500 clones listed, 80% were seen once. The source material was FFPE minimally invasive lung adenocarcinoma tissue. This rearrangement joins TRBV5-1 to TRBJ2-2; D is possibly TRBD2 (5 bases). The sequence was collected from a person between 50 and 69 years old with lung adenocarcinoma. CDR3 nucleotide sequence: TGCGCCAGCAGGTGGGAGACCGGGGAGCTGTTTTTT. This translates into CASRWETGELFF.